The clone carrying this T cell receptor (beta chain) occurred a few times. Its antigen is unidentified. Amplification targeted TCR beta CDR3 regions from RNA transcripts. The primer set for the first-round RT-PCR of the TCR CDR3 was HTBI. TCRdb used MiXCR to reprocess the multiplex PCR reads, holding one entry per CDR3 protein. The data show about 290,000 distinct CDR3 sequences, approximately 13% seen once. Exclusion followed for patients with uncontrolled infection, other autoimmune disease, pregnancy or lactation. These data originate in a study of T cells in Graves' hyperthyroidism and ophthalmopathy. Overall study results and limits: Before onset, ophthalmopathy was predicted by the model a median about 6.2 months earlier.

V lost 4 bases and J 9 bases, leaving 22 bases between the germline ends. Germline-derived CDR1 and CDR2 are MNHEY and SMNVEV (reference sequence). There are 17 residues in the CDR3. Sequencing was done on a sample of blood. The clonotype comes from a woman aged 40-49 years with Graves' hyperthyroidism. The chain joins TRBV27 to TRBJ1-6; perhaps TRBD1 as D (5 bases). CDR3 sequence reads: CASSSTPGGAQGSPLHF. The CDR3 nucleotides are TGTGCCAGCAGTTCCACCCCGGGGGGAGCCCAGGGTTCACCCCTCCACTTT.